This T cell receptor (beta chain) is drawn from a study of human thymus T cells. Overall study results and limits: Seemingly biased V and J gene usage marked thymic and blood repertoires. Related reports documented highly overlapping thymic repertoires among unrelated individuals.

Thymus specimens were resections from corrective heart surgery. Congenital heart defects were the reason for the corrective surgery that the donors, healthy Finnish infants, were having. Germline CDR1 and CDR2: SGDLS and YYNGEE. CDR3 length equals 14 residues. V shed 6 bases, J shed 5 bases, and the junction held 6 bases outside the gene matches. To note about this clone: What it recognizes is unknown.

This table comes from immunoSEQ multiplex PCR, and its TCRdb copy is limited to in-frame clones, with some not included. The table lists roughly 120,000 clones, about 93% of them singletons. This TCR was sampled from a boy under two years old with a congenital heart defect but otherwise immunologically healthy. The specimen sequenced was thymus tissue. This sequence joins TRBV9 and TRBJ2-3, with 10 bases lining up with TRBD2. The CDR3 DNA follows: TGTGCCAGCACCGAGGCTAGCGGGGGAGATACGCAGTATTTT. Its protein product is CASTEASGGDTQYF.